This T cell receptor (beta chain) appears in the sequencing data of a study of CXCR3-negative and CXCR3-positive naive CD8 T cells. The germline V gene has CDR1 SGHRS and CDR2 YFSETQ. The CDR3 length is 19 residues. Study-level points and caveats: For memory CD8+ cells diversity was much lower, but both naive subsets had comparably high diversity. CXCR3-negative and CXCR3-positive naive cells shared comparable TRBV-TRBJ usage, but memory cells did not.

About this clonotype: Its cognate antigen is unknown.

Carrying UMI labels, the TRB cDNA libraries were prepared through 5' RACE. Each CDR3 protein gets one entry in TCRdb, which reprocessed the 5' RACE reads and gives no DNA. This listing includes roughly 90,000 distinct CDR3 sequences. This sequence was found in a human donor in good health. Some clones in this sample may be carry-over from other donors' samples. This rearrangement joins TRBV5-1 to TRBJ1-1; the D call from TCRdb, TRBD1, cannot be confirmed without DNA. The sample was naive CXCR3- CD8+ T cells from blood. Sample subset: CD45RO-CCR7+CD27+CD95- naive CD8+ T cells lacking CXCR3 (TNR3-). CDR3 sequence: CASSLEGTWIGEMNTEAFF.